Shown below are 28 T cell receptor beta chains from a single sample sequenced in a study of Ad26.COV2.S vaccination and SARS-CoV-2 variants (dated by TCRdb to 2020 to 2023). The intended sense of this specimen's treatment or condition label: 15 to 20 received Ad26.COV2.S at low or high dose, single or two shots; roughly 5 received placebo; per-sample allocation not given. For vaccine and placebo recipients, repertoires were sequenced using samples collected on day 63 after the first injection. The library was built by means of the immunoSEQ multiplex PCR assay. Drawn from immuneACCESS, this table holds only the in-frame rearrangements with V and J called that TCRdb kept. Clones are partly lost; checked studies trace under half to an unresolved V gene and leave the rest unexplained. The sample includes roughly 270,000 clones, with approximately 87% observed a single time. About 3.1% of the sample lies in the top ten.

Here the sequenced sample was peripheral blood, taken in a trial of Ad26.COV2.S vaccine versus placebo. The receptor set was obtained from a person aged 18 to 59 who received the Ad26.COV2.S COVID-19 vaccine or a placebo.

The chain is built from TRBV11-2 and TRBJ2-1, with unresolved D. Deletions cut 4 bases from V and 2 bases from J, with 12 bases between. The CDR3 is 15 amino acids. CDR1 is SGHAT, CDR2 FQNNGV, per germline. The CDR3 DNA follows: TGTGCCAGCAGCTCTCCTTGGATAGCCTACAATGAGCAGTTCTTC. Protein sequence: CASSSPWIAYNEQFF.

The chain recombines TRBV7-2 with TRBJ2-1, with TRBD1 matching 9 bases. Germline loops: CDR1 SGHTA, CDR2 FQGNSA. V lost 4 bases, J lost 7 bases, and 5 bases stayed unmatched. This CDR3 is built from 14 residues. The CDR3 bases are TGTGCCAGCAGCTCCGGGACAGGGTGGAATGAGCAGTTCTTC. This sequence encodes CASSSGTGWNEQFF.

V usage is TRBV7-9 and J usage is TRBJ1-1; D might be TRBD1 (5 bases). The CDR3 covers 12 residues. V shed 5 bases and J shed 6 bases, with 10 bases lying between them. The germline gives CDR1 SEHNR, CDR2 FQNEAQ (reference sequence). The CDR3 nucleotides are TGTGCCAGCAGCCCAGGGAGCTCTGAAGCTTTCTTT. Its translation: CASSPGSSEAFF.

This chain uses TRBV18 with TRBJ2-7, with 12 bases aligning to TRBD1. The J segment lost 5 bases and the V segment lost 8 bases, leaving 10 bases of the junction unmatched. Per the germline V gene, CDR1 is KGHSH and CDR2 is LQKENI. There are 15 residues in the CDR3. The CDR3 DNA sequence: TGTGCCAGCAAGTATACGGGACAGGGGGCCCACGAGCAGTACTTC. It translates to CASKYTGQGAHEQYF. Drawing the rest from reference TRBV18 and TRBJ2-7, the complete variable domain is NAGVMQNPRHLVRRRGQEARLRCSPMKGHSHVYWYRQLPEEGLKFMVYLQKENIIDESGMPKERFSAEFPKEGPSILRIQQVVRGDSAAYFCASKYTGQGAHEQYFGPGTRLTVT.

This rearrangement joins TRBV19 to TRBJ2-1; 9 bases agree with TRBD1. The CDR3 has 14 amino acids. Germline assignment: CDR1 LNHDA and CDR2 SQIVND (reference sequence). Unmatched junction bases numbered 5, after V lost 4 bases and J lost 7 bases. For the CDR3, the DNA is TGTGCCAGTAGTAGGGACAGGGTGGTAAATGAGCAGTTCTTC. It encodes CASSRDRVVNEQFF.

This chain connects TRBV2 to TRBJ2-7; weak D call: TRBD1 (7 bases). V dropped 6 bases and J dropped 2 bases, with 14 bases sitting between them. Looked up from germline, CDR1 is SNHLY and CDR2 is FYNNEI. This CDR3 has 14 amino acids. In DNA form, the CDR3 reads TGTGCCAGCAGCGCGGGACAGTCAGCCTACGAGCAGTACTTC. Protein: CASSAGQSAYEQYF.

The chain employs TRBV9 and TRBJ2-2, with D possibly called TRBD1 or TRBD2 (5 bases each). Germline lookup yields CDR1 SGDLS and CDR2 YYNGEE. Trimming left V 6 bases short and J 4 bases short, with 10 bases between. There are 13 residues in the CDR3. CDR3 nucleotide sequence: TGTGCCAGCACGGGGCAACTCACCGGGGAGCTGTTTTTT. Its protein is CASTGQLTGELFF.

The chain combines TRBV3-1 (or the pseudogene TRBV3-2) with TRBJ2-3, with D perhaps TRBD2 (6 bases). This CDR3 spans 15 amino acids. From germline, CDR1 is LGHDT and CDR2 YNNKEL (reference sequence). Trimming shortened V by 1 base and J by 7 bases, and 15 bases separated the two germline ends. The CDR3 nucleotides are TGTGCCAGCAGCCAAGGGGAGGAGGTTTGGAATACGCAGTATTTT. Translated: CASSQGEEVWNTQYF.

V gene TRBV4-2 combines with J gene TRBJ2-3; 8 nucleotides align to TRBD2. The V gene end was trimmed by 8 bases and the J gene end by 1 base; junction bases not matched to a gene: 11. Per germline, CDR1 LGHNA and CDR2 YNFKEQ. The CDR3 totals 16 residues. The CDR3 sequence: CASDTSGRRGTDTQYF. The CDR3 coding sequence is TGTGCCAGCGACACTAGCGGCCGGCGGGGCACAGATACGCAGTATTTT.

The V call is TRBV7-3, the J call TRBJ1-2; 10 positions agree with TRBD1. CDR1 is SGHTA, CDR2 FQGTGA, per germline. The CDR3 consists of 16 residues. The V and J ends lost 4 bases and 8 bases, in that order; junction bases with no gene match: 13. The CDR3 sequence is CASSSTPGTGVGGYTF. In DNA, the CDR3 is TGTGCCAGCAGCTCGACACCTGGGACAGGGGTCGGCGGCTACACCTTC. Combining the CDR3 with reference TRBV7-3 and TRBJ1-2 gives the whole variable domain GAGVSQTPSNKVTEKGKYVELRCDPISGHTALYWYRQSLGQGPEFLIYFQGTGAADDSGLPNDRFFAVRPEGSVSTLKIQRTERGDSAVYLCASSSTPGTGVGGYTFGSGTRLTVV.

The V and J genes are TRBV9 and TRBJ2-2; a weak D match, TRBD1 (5 bases). Germline V CDR1 and CDR2: SGDLS, YYNGEE. V dropped 1 base and J dropped 3 bases, with 13 bases sitting between them. The length of the CDR3 is 16 residues. The CDR3 sequence: CASSVPRQTYTGELFF. The CDR3 DNA sequence: TGTGCCAGCAGCGTACCCCGACAGACGTACACCGGGGAGCTGTTTTTT.

This clone was picked up a small number of times. The chain is built from TRBV6-1 and TRBJ2-2; no definite D call. Germline V gene sequence: CDR1 MNHNS, CDR2 SASEGT. The CDR3 has 15 residues. V dropped 3 bases and J dropped 6 bases, with 14 bases sitting between them. CDR3 sequence: CASSEQLGLSGELFF. The CDR3 DNA reads TGTGCCAGCAGTGAGCAGCTAGGTTTATCCGGGGAGCTGTTTTTT.

This clone was detected only once. The chain carries TRBV29-1 and TRBJ1-1; D remains unclear. The CDR3 loop spans 13 amino acids. Germline V gene data show CDR1 as SQVTM and CDR2 as ANQGSEA. V lost 5 bases and J lost 1, with 11 bases in between. CDR3 nucleotides: TGCAGCGTTACCCCACAACAGAACACTGAAGCTTTCTTT. Translated: CSVTPQQNTEAFF.

V and J are TRBV28 and TRBJ2-4; 8 nucleotides agree with TRBD2. The CDR3 is 13 amino acids. After removal of 8 bases from V and 6 bases from J, the junction contained 6 bases not matched to a gene. Germline values: CDR1 MDHEN, CDR2 SYDVKM. The CDR3: CASLPGGTNIQYF. In DNA form, the CDR3 reads TGTGCCAGCCTACCGGGGGGGACAAACATTCAGTACTTC.

This CDR3 is CASSYAGRRTEAFF. Here the CDR3 DNA reads TGTGCCAGCAGTTACGCAGGGAGGAGGACTGAAGCTTTCTTT. The V gene is TRBV6-5, the J gene TRBJ1-1; weak D call: TRBD1 (5 bases). Per the germline V gene, CDR1 is MNHEY and CDR2 is SVGAGI. V was clipped by 2 bases and J by 5 bases, with 12 bases between them. The CDR3 extends over 14 amino acids.

This chain joins TRBV5-1 and TRBJ1-5; the match to TRBD1 covers 7 bases. CDR3 length: 14 amino acids. The trim removed 5 bases at V and 3 bases at J, leaving 5 bases unmatched. The germline gives CDR1 SGHRS, CDR2 YFSETQ. The CDR3 sequence is CASSRQGLNQPQHF. CDR3 bases: TGCGCCAGCAGTCGACAGGGCCTCAATCAGCCCCAGCATTTT.

V and J are TRBV7-2 and TRBJ2-7, with 8 bases identical to TRBD1. The germline gives CDR1 SGHTA, CDR2 FQGNSA. V was pared by 5 bases and J by 4 bases, with 4 bases of the junction left unmatched. The CDR3 has 13 amino acids. The CDR3 loop reads CASSAGQVYEQYF. DNA of the CDR3: TGTGCCAGCAGCGCGGGACAGGTTTACGAGCAGTACTTC.

V and J are TRBV3-1 (or the pseudogene TRBV3-2) and TRBJ2-2, with 10 bases aligning to TRBD2. The CDR3 totals 16 residues. Germline values: CDR1 LGHDT, CDR2 YNNKEL (reference sequence). The J segment lost 5 bases and the V segment lost 0 bases, leaving 3 bases of the junction unmatched. For the CDR3, the DNA is TGTGCCAGCAGCCAAGATATAGCGGGGGGTACCGGGGAGCTGTTTTTT. The encoded protein is CASSQDIAGGTGELFF.

This chain links TRBV28 with TRBJ1-1; unclear D gene. The V end lost 5 bases, the J end lost 11 bases, and 27 bases lay between the germline ends. From germline, CDR1 is MDHEN and CDR2 SYDVKM. The CDR3 loop spans 16 amino acids. CDR3 protein: CASSPGSNSKRDRAFF. The CDR3 DNA reads as TGTGCCAGCAGTCCGGGGTCAAACTCAAAACGCGATAGGGCTTTCTTT.

The CDR3 DNA sequence: TGTGCCAGTAGACTGGCAGCGGACTCCTACGAGCAGTACTTC. It yields the protein CASRLAADSYEQYF. This chain connects TRBV19 to TRBJ2-7, with D possibly matching TRBD2 (5 bases). The CDR3 runs to 14 residues. Germline V lookup: CDR1 LNHDA, CDR2 SQIVND (reference sequence). V lost 6 bases and J 0 bases, leaving 12 bases between the germline ends.

The V call is TRBV15, the J call TRBJ1-2, with D possibly TRBD1 on 6 matching bases. V shed 3 bases and J shed 8 bases, with 16 bases lying between them. The CDR3 is 14 amino acids. Looked up from germline, CDR1 is LNHNV and CDR2 is YYDKDF (reference sequence). As DNA, the CDR3 is TGTGCCACCAGCAGGTCGGAGGGGGGGACCGGCTACACCTTC. Amino acids: CATSRSEGGTGYTF.

The chain uses TRBV10-3 and TRBJ1-5; the D is unclear. Germline CDR1 and CDR2: ENHRY and SYGVKD. The CDR3 length is 13 residues. Between the trimmed V and J ends, which lost 2 bases and 15 bases, there was a span of 17 bases. The CDR3 DNA reads as TGTGCCATCAGTGAGCGAGCCGGTTCAGGTTGGCATTTT. As protein: CAISERAGSGWHF.

The genes are TRBV6-5 and TRBJ1-1; weak D call: TRBD1 (5 bases). The V end lost 1 base, the J end lost 1 base, and 7 bases lay between the germline ends. Germline values: CDR1 MNHEY, CDR2 SVGAGI. The CDR3 is 14 residues long. The CDR3 loop reads CASSYWGSNTEAFF. The DNA for the CDR3 is TGTGCCAGCAGTTACTGGGGGTCGAACACTGAAGCTTTCTTT.

V usage is TRBV2 and J usage is TRBJ1-4, with 7 bases aligning to TRBD1. The V segment lost 6 bases and the J segment 3 bases; nucleotides outside the gene matches: 7. CDR1 is SNHLY and CDR2 is FYNNEI in the germline V gene. The length of the CDR3 is 15 residues. CDR3 coding DNA: TGTGCCAGCAGATCCAGGGGGTCGGCTAATGAAAAACTGTTTTTT. It yields the protein CASRSRGSANEKLFF.

This chain connects TRBV10-3 to TRBJ2-5, with TRBD2 matching 11 bases. Per the germline V gene, CDR1 is ENHRY and CDR2 is SYGVKD. The CDR3 length is 13 residues. Trimming at V came to 11 bases and at J to 5 bases, leaving 7 bases not matched to a gene. The CDR3 reads CASGLAASETQYF. CDR3 DNA sequence: TGTGCCTCGGGACTAGCGGCGTCTGAGACCCAGTACTTC.

This clone showed up just a few times. The chain uses TRBV5-6 and TRBJ1-6; D is unclear. V lost 2 bases to trimming and J lost 5 bases, with 11 bases between them. The CDR3 contains 15 residues. Germline CDR1 is SGHDT and CDR2 is YYEEEE. DNA of the CDR3: TGTGCCAGCAGCTTTTCACCCAGAGATAATTCACCCCTCCACTTT. Protein sequence: CASSFSPRDNSPLHF.

This chain links TRBV29-1 with TRBJ1-1; TRBD1 is a possible D gene (5 bases). With 7 bases removed from V and 7 bases from J, the gap between germline ends came to 22 bases. The germline V gene encodes CDR1 SQVTM and CDR2 ANQGSEA. This CDR3 region has 14 residues. The CDR3 DNA reads TGCAGCGCCGTGGGAACGATAACAGGCCTTGAAGCTTTCTTT. It yields the protein CSAVGTITGLEAFF.

This rearrangement joins TRBV7-2 to TRBJ2-7; no clear D gene. Trimming took 7 bases from V and 0 from J, leaving 16 bases between them. Germline V lookup: CDR1 SGHTA, CDR2 FQGNSA. The CDR3 is made up of 15 amino acids. The DNA of the CDR3 is TGTGCCAGCACCCCAGGTGAGACGGCCTCCTACGAGCAGTACTTC. Its translation: CASTPGETASYEQYF. Using reference TRBV7-2 and TRBJ2-7 for the parts outside the CDR3, the full variable domain is GAGVSQSPSNKVTEKGKDVELRCDPISGHTALYWYRQSLGQGLEFLIYFQGNSAPDKSGLPSDRFSAERTGGSVSTLTIQRTQQEDSAVYLCASTPGETASYEQYFGPGTRLTVT.